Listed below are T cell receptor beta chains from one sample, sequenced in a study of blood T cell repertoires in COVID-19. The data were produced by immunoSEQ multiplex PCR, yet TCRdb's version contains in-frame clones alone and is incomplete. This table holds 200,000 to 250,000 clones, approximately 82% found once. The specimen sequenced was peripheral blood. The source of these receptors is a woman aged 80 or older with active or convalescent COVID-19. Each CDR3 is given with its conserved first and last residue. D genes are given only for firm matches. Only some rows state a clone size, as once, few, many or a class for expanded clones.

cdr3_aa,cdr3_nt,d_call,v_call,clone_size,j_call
CASSADSPAQPQHF,TGTGCCAGTAGCGCGGACAGTCCAGCTCAGCCCCAGCATTTT,-,TRBV19,-,TRBJ1-5
CASSSLGKGEIWGYTF,TGTGCCAGCAGCTCCCTTGGGAAGGGGGAGATCTGGGGCTACACCTTC,-,TRBV5-8,once,TRBJ1-2
CASSQVQGSTEAFF,TGTGCCAGCAGCCAAGTGCAGGGAAGCACTGAAGCTTTCTTT,-,TRBV3-1/TRBV3-2,-,TRBJ1-1
CASSLGGQASYEQYF,TGTGCCAGCAGCTTAGGAGGACAGGCCTCCTACGAGCAGTACTTC,TRBD1,TRBV13,-,TRBJ2-7
CASSRQVYYGYTF,TGTGCCAGCAGTCGACAGGTTTACTATGGCTACACCTTC,-,TRBV6-5,-,TRBJ1-2
CASSPQGGGTDTQYF,TGTGCCAGCTCACCACAAGGGGGAGGCACAGATACGCAGTATTTT,-,TRBV18,-,TRBJ2-3
CASSSRVQETQYF,TGTGCCAGCAGTTCCCGAGTCCAAGAGACCCAGTACTTC,-,TRBV28,-,TRBJ2-5
CASSVQRPGEQYF,TGTGCCAGCAGTGTACAGAGACCCGGCGAGCAGTACTTC,-,TRBV6-2/TRBV6-3,-,TRBJ2-7
CASSHEVGSTEAFF,TGTGCCAGCAGCCACGAGGTTGGTAGCACTGAAGCTTTCTTT,-,TRBV7-9,few,TRBJ1-1
CASSLGQASYNEQFF,TGTGCCAGCAGTCTCGGACAAGCCTCCTACAATGAGCAGTTCTTC,-,TRBV7-9,-,TRBJ2-1
CASSLSGIGETQYF,TGCGCCAGCAGCTTGTCAGGGATCGGGGAGACCCAGTACTTC,-,TRBV5-1,-,TRBJ2-5
CASSPGAGSLPQHF,TGTGCCAGCAGCCCGGGAGCAGGGTCTTTGCCCCAGCATTTT,-,TRBV28,once,TRBJ1-5
CASSLVQEYSPLHF,TGTGCCAGCAGCTTAGTGCAGGAATACTCACCCCTCCACTTT,-,TRBV7-2,few,TRBJ1-6
CSVGGGVGTEAFF,TGCAGCGTCGGAGGGGGCGTAGGGACTGAAGCTTTCTTT,TRBD1,TRBV29-1,-,TRBJ1-1
CASSRASSGGAGSYNEQFF,TGTGCCAGCAGCCGCGCTAGTAGCGGGGGGGCGGGGTCCTACAATGAGCAGTTCTTC,TRBD2,TRBV9,once,TRBJ2-1
CASSGSLDQPQHF,TGCGCCAGCAGTGGGAGTCTGGATCAGCCCCAGCATTTT,-,TRBV10-1,-,TRBJ1-5
CASSGGTNTEAFF,TGTGCCAGCAGCGGGGGGACGAACACTGAAGCTTTCTTT,-,TRBV11-3,-,TRBJ1-1
CASSVRTGGRTEKLFF,TGTGCCAGCAGCGTACGAACAGGGGGCAGAACGGAAAAACTGTTTTTT,TRBD1,TRBV9,few,TRBJ1-4
CASSSDPTGSNEKLFF,TGTGCCAGCAGCTCGGATCCGACAGGGTCTAATGAAAAACTGTTTTTT,TRBD1,TRBV5-4,-,TRBJ1-4
CASSPRPPGQLVAKNIQYF,TGTGCCAGCAGCCCCCGACCCCCGGGACAGCTCGTAGCCAAAAACATTCAGTACTTC,TRBD1,TRBV5-4,-,TRBJ2-4
CASSQAPGELFF,TGTGCCAGCAGTCAGGCGCCCGGGGAGCTGTTTTTT,-,TRBV12-3/TRBV12-4,-,TRBJ2-2
CAISETGTHEQYF,TGTGCCATCAGTGAAACAGGAACCCACGAGCAGTACTTC,-,TRBV10-3,-,TRBJ2-7
CAISTGQNNEQFF,TGTGCCATCAGTACGGGACAAAACAATGAGCAGTTCTTC,-,TRBV10-3,-,TRBJ2-1
CASSLEADSYNEQFF,TGTGCCAGCAGCTTGGAAGCGGACTCCTACAATGAGCAGTTCTTC,-,TRBV5-5,-,TRBJ2-1
CASSLGTSGGSGELFF,TGCGCCAGCAGCTTGGGGACTAGCGGGGGATCCGGGGAGCTGTTTTTT,TRBD2,TRBV5-1,-,TRBJ2-2
CASSEAGGPQETQYF,TGCGCCAGCAGCGAAGCGGGGGGACCTCAAGAGACCCAGTACTTC,TRBD2,TRBV5-1,-,TRBJ2-5
CASSPNQGQPISGNTIYF,TGTGCCAGCAGTCCCAACCAGGGACAGCCTATATCTGGAAACACCATATATTTT,TRBD1,TRBV27,-,TRBJ1-3
CASSYGGAGQPQHF,TGTGCCAGCAGTTACGGGGGGGCGGGTCAGCCCCAGCATTTT,-,TRBV6-5,-,TRBJ1-5
CASSEGLQGGTQYF,TGTGCCAGCAGTGAGGGACTCCAGGGCGGTACGCAGTATTTT,-,TRBV2,once,TRBJ2-3
CASSFSRTGVDAFF,TGTGCCAGCAGCTTTTCGCGGACAGGGGTTGACGCTTTCTTT,TRBD1,TRBV7-9,-,TRBJ1-1
CASSPRQNTEAFF,TGCGCCAGCAGCCCAAGACAGAACACTGAAGCTTTCTTT,-,TRBV5-1,-,TRBJ1-1
CASSILAGMSGDEQFF,TGTGCCAGTAGTATCCTAGCGGGCATGTCGGGTGATGAGCAGTTCTTC,TRBD2,TRBV19,once,TRBJ2-1
CASSLSVGGAGAFF,TGTGCCAGCAGTTTAAGCGTAGGGGGCGCCGGAGCTTTCTTT,TRBD1,TRBV28,few,TRBJ1-1
CASSDYRAYNSPLHF,TGTGCCAGCAGTGACTACAGGGCCTATAATTCACCCCTCCACTTT,-,TRBV7-9,-,TRBJ1-6
CASSPPYRDEQYF,TGTGCCAGCTCACCACCGTATCGAGACGAGCAGTACTTC,-,TRBV18,-,TRBJ2-7
CASSQVAGGAFNEQFF,TGTGCCAGCAGCCAAGTAGCGGGAGGGGCTTTCAATGAGCAGTTCTTC,TRBD2,TRBV3-1/TRBV3-2,once,TRBJ2-1
CASSIAGEGLTQYF,TGTGCCAGCAGCATAGCGGGAGAAGGGTTGACGCAGTATTTT,TRBD2,TRBV6-5,once,TRBJ2-3
CASSYSSGSANEKLFF,TGTGCCAGCAGTTACTCGTCTGGCAGCGCCAATGAAAAACTGTTTTTT,-,TRBV6-2/TRBV6-3,-,TRBJ1-4
CASSADFEAFF,TGTGCCAGCAGTGCGGATTTTGAAGCTTTCTTT,-,TRBV3-1/TRBV3-2,-,TRBJ1-1
CASTRQGADTEAFF,TGTGCCAGCACCCGACAGGGGGCGGACACTGAAGCTTTCTTT,TRBD1,TRBV2,-,TRBJ1-1
CASSAQGGPFFTDTQYF,TGCGCCAGCAGCGCACAGGGGGGACCCTTTTTCACAGATACGCAGTATTTT,TRBD1,TRBV5-1,-,TRBJ2-3
CASSTRGVMGTGELFF,TGTGCCAGTAGTACCAGGGGAGTGATGGGCACCGGGGAGCTGTTTTTT,-,TRBV19,-,TRBJ2-2
CASSERGQTNSPLHF,TGTGCCAGCAGTGAACGGGGACAGACTAATTCACCCCTCCACTTT,TRBD1,TRBV6-4,-,TRBJ1-6
CASSLGGRNQPQHF,TGTGCCAGCAGTTTAGGAGGACGCAATCAGCCCCAGCATTTT,-,TRBV27,-,TRBJ1-5
CASRDRVVNEQFF,TGTGCCAGCCGGGACAGGGTAGTCAATGAGCAGTTCTTC,TRBD1,TRBV2,-,TRBJ2-1
CASGRDFNEQFF,TGTGCCAGCGGCCGGGACTTCAATGAGCAGTTCTTC,-,TRBV27,-,TRBJ2-1
CAWIRWDIPYGYTF,TGTGCCTGGATTCGGTGGGACATCCCTTATGGCTACACCTTC,-,TRBV30,-,TRBJ1-2
CASSPEPTGMQETQYF,TGTGCCAGCAGCCCAGAACCCACAGGGATGCAAGAGACCCAGTACTTC,-,TRBV5-6,-,TRBJ2-5
CAISADRNNQPQHF,TGTGCCATCAGTGCGGACAGAAATAATCAGCCCCAGCATTTT,-,TRBV10-3,-,TRBJ1-5
CASLRDRGFQYF,TGTGCCAGCCTACGGGACAGGGGCTTTCAGTACTTC,TRBD1,TRBV2,-,TRBJ2-4
CAWSVGARSSEQYF,TGTGCCTGGAGTGTAGGGGCGAGGTCCAGCGAGCAGTACTTC,-,TRBV30,-,TRBJ2-7
CAVGVSNQPQHF,TGTGCCGTAGGGGTGAGCAATCAGCCCCAGCATTTT,-,TRBV6-6,-,TRBJ1-5
CAWSVMGGSPLHF,TGTGCCTGGAGTGTGATGGGGGGGTCACCCCTCCACTTT,-,TRBV30,few,TRBJ1-6
CATSDTTGGKVTGELFF,TGTGCCACCAGTGATACCACGGGGGGGAAGGTCACCGGGGAGCTGTTTTTT,TRBD2,TRBV24-1,few,TRBJ2-2
CASSQETGSTGELFF,TGTGCCAGCAGCCAAGAGACAGGGAGCACCGGGGAGCTGTTTTTT,TRBD1,TRBV14,-,TRBJ2-2
CASSPLMGGLGEQFF,TGTGCCAGCAGCCCCCTGATGGGGGGGTTGGGTGAGCAGTTCTTC,TRBD2,TRBV7-9,-,TRBJ2-1
CASRAGTENQPQHF,TGTGCCAGCAGGGCCGGGACAGAGAATCAGCCCCAGCATTTT,TRBD1,TRBV6-5,-,TRBJ1-5
CASSRIGGSNQPQHF,TGTGCCAGCAGTCGCATCGGGGGAAGCAATCAGCCCCAGCATTTT,-,TRBV6-5,many,TRBJ1-5
CASSPDRNEKLFF,TGCGCCAGCAGCCCCGACAGGAATGAAAAACTGTTTTTT,-,TRBV5-1,-,TRBJ1-4